Listed here is a single TCR beta chain. Its antigen is currently unknown. Only in-frame clones appear in the TCRdb table, and some are missing; sequencing was by immunoSEQ multiplex PCR. Of 1,100 to 1,500 clones listed, 20% to 25% were seen once; the top ten hold 12%. The sample originates from a study of T cells in localized non-small cell lung cancer. Study results and caveats: Sequencing involved a lone tumor region, leaving heterogeneity possible. Clonality of T cells reached its maximum in uninvolved adjacent lung, surpassing tumor.

The germline V gene encodes CDR1 MNHGY and CDR2 SAAAGT. CDR3 length: 15 amino acids. Trimming removed 5 bases from V and 3 bases from J; junction bases left unmatched: 9. The sequence derives from a male donor older than 55 with stage I squamous cell lung carcinoma. The genes are TRBV6-8 and TRBJ1-1, with TRBD1 matching over 7 bases. The starting material was lung tumor tissue, obtained before any cancer treatment. In DNA form, the CDR3 reads TGTGCCAGCAGTCCCCCGACAGGGCTTTACACTGAAGCTTTCTTT. Protein sequence: CASSPPTGLYTEAFF.